The next 18 T cell receptor beta chains were all read from a single sample in a study of cytomegalovirus exposure and HLA in healthy donors. The PCR was carried out with 60 Vbeta primers and 13 Jbeta primers. TCRdb's copy holds only in-frame clones and misses some; the assay was immunoSEQ multiplex PCR. Here the sample spans roughly 160,000 clones, almost 85% being singletons. The sequenced sample consisted of PBMCs. The receptors come from a boy aged 2 to 9 in good health and CMV-seronegative.

This chain links TRBV5-1 with TRBJ2-6; 8 bases fit TRBD1. This CDR3 region has 18 residues. Per the germline V gene, CDR1 is SGHRS and CDR2 is YFSETQ. V trimming: 4 bases; J trimming: 1 base; junction bases outside the gene matches: 10. CDR3 DNA sequence: TGCGCCAGCAGCCTTCGGGACAGGTTTTTATCTGGGGCCAACGTCCTGACTTTC. Its protein is CASSLRDRFLSGANVLTF.

The chain links TRBV7-9 to TRBJ2-7; D call uncertain. Germline V gives CDR1 SEHNR, CDR2 FQNEAQ (reference sequence). V lost 4 bases, J lost 3 bases, and 7 bases lay in between. The CDR3 extends over 12 amino acids. In DNA, the CDR3 is TGTGCCAGCAGCTCAGATGGCTACGAGCAGTACTTC. It translates to CASSSDGYEQYF.

This sequence joins TRBV10-3 and TRBJ2-1, with D uncertain. Trimming took 4 bases from V and 6 from J, leaving 13 bases between them. The CDR3 is 14 residues long. CDR1 is ENHRY, CDR2 SYGVKD, per germline. The DNA for the CDR3 is TGTGCCATCAGTGGTAATGGTCGGGTCAATGAGCAGTTCTTC. Translated: CAISGNGRVNEQFF.

The V call is TRBV6-6, the J call TRBJ2-7, with D tentatively TRBD1 (6 bases). V was clipped by 3 bases and J by 1 base, with 7 bases between them. This CDR3 is built from 13 residues. Germline assignment: CDR1 MNHNY and CDR2 SVGAGI (reference sequence). The CDR3 DNA is TGTGCCAGCAGTTATCAGGGGTCCTACGAGCAGTACTTC. Protein product: CASSYQGSYEQYF.

This clone was observed a single time. This chain links TRBV6-5 with TRBJ1-2; 10 bases line up with TRBD1. The ends lost 6 bases at V and 7 bases at J; junction bases unmatched: 8. This CDR3 is 14 amino acids long. CDR1 and CDR2 from the germline V gene are MNHEY and SVGAGI. The DNA of the CDR3 is TGTGCCAGCAGCCGAGGACAGGGGGGAGGTGGCTACACCTTC. The encoded protein is CASSRGQGGGGYTF.

This clone was detected once. The chain employs TRBV6-1 and TRBJ2-5; D ambiguous. The CDR3 is 15 amino acids. Trimming took 1 base from V and 0 from J, leaving 9 bases between them. Germline loops: CDR1 MNHNS, CDR2 SASEGT. In DNA, the CDR3 is TGTGCCAGCAGTGAAGGTTTGGCGGACCAAGAGACCCAGTACTTC. Residues: CASSEGLADQETQYF.

The chain uses TRBV5-6 and TRBJ2-1; 12 bases agree with TRBD2. CDR3 length equals 16 residues. The germline CDR1 and CDR2 sequences are SGHDT and YYEEEE. The J segment lost 7 bases and the V segment lost 5 bases, leaving 10 bases of the junction unmatched. CDR3 sequence reads: CASSLYTGTSGNEQFF. The CDR3 DNA sequence: TGTGCCAGCAGTCTGTACACCGGGACTAGCGGGAATGAGCAGTTCTTC.

This chain uses TRBV6-5 with TRBJ2-5, with 9 bases lining up with TRBD1. The tail of the sequence fits TRBJ2-7 better, so the J call may be wrong. This CDR3 has 14 amino acids. Germline V gene sequence: CDR1 MNHEY, CDR2 SVGAGI. The CDR3 coding sequence is TGTGCCAGCAGTGACAGGGGGAGGGCCTTCGAGCAGTACTTC. Protein sequence: CASSDRGRAFEQYF.

The chain is built from TRBV9 and TRBJ2-3; maybe TRBD1 (6 bases). V dropped 3 bases and J dropped 6 bases, with 14 bases sitting between them. The CDR3 length is 14 residues. CDR1 is SGDLS and CDR2 is YYNGEE in the germline V gene. The CDR3 here is CASSAANRVDTQYF. The CDR3 DNA sequence: TGTGCCAGCAGCGCCGCCAACAGGGTGGATACGCAGTATTTT.

This sequence joins TRBV5-1 and TRBJ2-1, with D maybe TRBD2 (6 bases). CDR1 and CDR2 (germline): SGHRS, YFSETQ. V was trimmed by 1 base and J by 9 bases, leaving 14 bases between them. The CDR3 spans 14 residues. CDR3 in DNA: TGCGCCAGCAGCTTGCGTAGCGGCGCCAGTGAGCAGTTCTTC. This encodes CASSLRSGASEQFF.

The chain employs TRBV9 and TRBJ2-2, with D possibly being TRBD2 (6 bases). The CDR3 has 17 amino acids. The germline V and J ends were trimmed by 0 bases and 1 base, with 13 bases remaining between them. The germline V gene encodes CDR1 SGDLS and CDR2 YYNGEE. CDR3 in DNA: TGTGCCAGCAGCGTAGAGGGGACTCCTGGGAACACCGGGGAGCTGTTTTTT. Translating gives CASSVEGTPGNTGELFF.

V and J are TRBV10-2 and TRBJ2-2; 13 positions agree with TRBD2. Unmatched junction bases numbered 8, after V lost 7 bases and J lost 6 bases. CDR1 WSHSY and CDR2 SAAADI come from the germline V gene. This CDR3 is built from 16 residues. Here the CDR3 DNA reads TGCGCCAGCAAACTAGCGGGAGGGCCTAGCGCCGGGGAGCTGTTTTTT. Protein sequence: CASKLAGGPSAGELFF.

CDR3 sequence: CASSPGQGISYEQYF. The CDR3 nucleotides are TGCGCCAGCAGCCCCGGACAGGGTATCTCCTACGAGCAGTACTTC. V is TRBV5-1 and J is TRBJ2-7; 8 bases map to TRBD1. CDR1 is SGHRS and CDR2 is YFSETQ in the germline V gene. The CDR3 is 15 amino acids. The V segment lost 4 bases and the J segment 0 bases; nucleotides outside the gene matches: 6.

The rearrangement joins TRBV7-2 to TRBJ2-5; TRBD2 is a possible D gene (6 bases). The J call may be incorrect, as the DNA end agrees better with TRBJ2-7. The CDR3 totals 15 residues. Germline values: CDR1 SGHTA, CDR2 FQGNSA. In DNA form, the CDR3 reads TGTGCCAGCAGCACGGGGAGGCTTTGGACCTACGAGCAGTACTTC. Translated: CASSTGRLWTYEQYF.

This rearrangement joins TRBV6-5 to TRBJ1-1, with TRBD1 as a possible D gene (5 bases). Trimming took off 4 bases at V and 4 bases at J, with 10 bases between the two ends. Germline V gene data show CDR1 as MNHEY and CDR2 as SVGAGI. The CDR3 runs to 13 residues. The CDR3 loop reads CASSFRGSTEAFF. CDR3 DNA sequence: TGTGCCAGCAGTTTCCGGGGGAGCACTGAAGCTTTCTTT.

The chain joins TRBV27 to TRBJ2-2; a weak D match, TRBD1 (5 bases). Germline-derived CDR1 and CDR2 are MNHEY and SMNVEV (reference sequence). The CDR3 totals 20 residues. The V gene lost 2 bases and the J gene lost 6 bases, with 28 bases spanning the gap. CDR3 DNA sequence: TGTGCCAGCAGTTTAAGCATGACTCTTGTAGGGGATCGGTCTGCCGGGGAGCTGTTTTTT. It is translated as CASSLSMTLVGDRSAGELFF.

J is TRBJ2-3 and V is TRBV28, with D unclear. Germline V gives CDR1 MDHEN, CDR2 SYDVKM. CDR3 length: 13 amino acids. Trimming stripped 4 bases from V and 6 bases from J, with 11 bases between. CDR3 in amino acids: CASSYSRADTQYF. The CDR3 DNA reads as TGTGCCAGCAGTTACTCTAGAGCCGATACGCAGTATTTT.

The CDR3 coding sequence is TGTGCCAGCAGCTCGCGACGGAGCGGGGGCACAGATACGCAGTATTTT. Translation: CASSSRRSGGTDTQYF. The V call is TRBV11-3, the J call TRBJ2-3; TRBD2 matches at 7 bases. Germline V lookup: CDR1 SGHNT, CDR2 YENEEA. The CDR3 is 16 residues long. V dropped 4 bases and J dropped 1; count of bases not matched to a gene: 8.